What follows are 6 T cell receptor beta chains derived from one specimen sequenced in a study of cytomegalovirus exposure and HLA in healthy donors. The PCR used 60 Vbeta and 13 Jbeta primers. Here immunoSEQ multiplex PCR was the method, and the copy in TCRdb shows in-frame clones only, minus some. This table holds around 150,000 clones, 80% to 90% found once. The sequenced sample consisted of PBMCs. The source is a man aged 18-30 years in good health and CMV-seropositive.

This chain joins TRBV5-4 and TRBJ2-7; maybe TRBD2 (6 bases). Trimming left V 0 bases short and J 2 bases short, with 12 bases between. Germline assignment: CDR1 SGHNT and CDR2 YYREEE (reference sequence). The CDR3 is 15 residues long. The CDR3 DNA reads TGTGCCAGCAGCTTGGAGGGTAGCGGCCCCTACGAGCAGTACTTC. This sequence encodes CASSLEGSGPYEQYF.

The gene calls are TRBV7-9 and TRBJ1-5; D perhaps matches TRBD1 (5 bases). V was pared by 2 bases and J by 4 bases, with 6 bases between. Germline lookup yields CDR1 SEHNR and CDR2 FQNEAQ (reference sequence). This CDR3 contains 13 residues. CDR3 bases: TGTGCCAGCAGCTTAAGACAGAATCAGCCCCAGCATTTT. Its translation: CASSLRQNQPQHF.

The chain recombines TRBV6-1 with TRBJ2-7; D gene uncertain. This CDR3 has 10 amino acids. V was cut by 6 bases and J by 3 bases, with 3 bases left in between. Germline loops: CDR1 MNHNS, CDR2 SASEGT. The CDR3 sequence: CASSRYEQYF. The CDR3 DNA reads TGTGCCAGCAGCCGCTACGAGCAGTACTTC.

The chain is built from TRBV5-4 and TRBJ1-2; 11 bases map to TRBD1. The CDR3 has 14 amino acids. Germline CDR1 and CDR2: SGHNT and YYREEE (reference sequence). Trimming removed 5 bases from V and 7 bases from J; junction bases left unmatched: 7. In nucleotides, the CDR3 is TGTGCCAGCAGGCTTGCGGGACAGGGGGTTGGCTACACCTTC. Encoded protein: CASRLAGQGVGYTF.

The chain uses TRBV18 and TRBJ2-3, with D perhaps matching TRBD1 (6 bases). Per the germline V gene, CDR1 is KGHSH and CDR2 is LQKENI. Trimming removed 6 bases from V and 5 bases from J, with 12 bases in between. The CDR3 has 13 amino acids. This CDR3 reads CASSGQLQDTQYF. DNA of the CDR3: TGTGCCAGCTCCGGACAGCTTCAAGATACGCAGTATTTT.

This chain joins TRBV7-9 and TRBJ1-4; the match to TRBD1 covers 7 bases. Germline-derived CDR1 and CDR2 are SEHNR and FQNEAQ (reference sequence). The J segment lost 3 bases and the V segment lost 5 bases, leaving 15 bases of the junction unmatched. The CDR3 is made up of 18 amino acids. The CDR3 loop reads CASSPLYNRDRSNEKLFF. The CDR3 nucleotides read TGTGCCAGCAGCCCCCTCTACAACCGGGACAGATCTAATGAAAAACTGTTTTTT. The full variable domain, with the rest looked up from reference TRBV7-9 and TRBJ1-4, is DTGVSQNPRHKITKRGQNVTFRCDPISEHNRLYWYRQTLGQGPEFLTYFQNEAQLEKSRLLSDRFSAERPKGSFSTLEIQRTEQGDSAMYLCASSPLYNRDRSNEKLFFGSGTQLSVL.